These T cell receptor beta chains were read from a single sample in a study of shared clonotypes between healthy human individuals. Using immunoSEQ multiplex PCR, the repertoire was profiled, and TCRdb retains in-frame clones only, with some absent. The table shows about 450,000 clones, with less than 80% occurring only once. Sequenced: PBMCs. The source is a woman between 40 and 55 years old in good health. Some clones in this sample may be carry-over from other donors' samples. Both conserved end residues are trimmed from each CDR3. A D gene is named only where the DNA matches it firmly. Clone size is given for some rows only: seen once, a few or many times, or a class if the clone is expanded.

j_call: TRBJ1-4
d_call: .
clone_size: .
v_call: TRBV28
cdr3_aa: ATVDSTNEKLF

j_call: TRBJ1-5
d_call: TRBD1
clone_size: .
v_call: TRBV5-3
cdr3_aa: ARSPGTGQDYSNQPQH

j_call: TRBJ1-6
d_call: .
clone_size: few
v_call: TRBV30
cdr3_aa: AWRDRLGALYNSPLH

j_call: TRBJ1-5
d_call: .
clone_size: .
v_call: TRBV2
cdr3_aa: ASRTGRGNQPQH

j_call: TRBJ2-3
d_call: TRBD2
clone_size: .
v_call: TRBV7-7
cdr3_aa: ASSLISERELADTQY

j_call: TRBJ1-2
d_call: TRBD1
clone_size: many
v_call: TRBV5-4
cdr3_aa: ASSLVGQINYGYT

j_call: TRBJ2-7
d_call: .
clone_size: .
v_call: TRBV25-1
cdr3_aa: ASSGLTGTYEQY

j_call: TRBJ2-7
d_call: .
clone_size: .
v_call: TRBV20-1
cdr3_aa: SARDGGHQY

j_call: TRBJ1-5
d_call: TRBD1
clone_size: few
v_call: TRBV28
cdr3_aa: ASSTMTGNQPQH

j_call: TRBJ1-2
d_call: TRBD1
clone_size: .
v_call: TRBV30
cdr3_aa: ASPRGNYGYT

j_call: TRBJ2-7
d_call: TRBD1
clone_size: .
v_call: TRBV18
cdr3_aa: ASSPDRAHSYEQY

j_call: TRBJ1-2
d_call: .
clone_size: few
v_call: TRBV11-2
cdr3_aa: ASSLGGSDGYT

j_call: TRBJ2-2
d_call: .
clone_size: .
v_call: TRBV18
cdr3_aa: ASSPPRNTGELF

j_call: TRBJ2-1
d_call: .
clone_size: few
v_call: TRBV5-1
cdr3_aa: ASSLVPGAGNEQF

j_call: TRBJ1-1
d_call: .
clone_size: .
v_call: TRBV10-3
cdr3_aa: AISESLQGLAF

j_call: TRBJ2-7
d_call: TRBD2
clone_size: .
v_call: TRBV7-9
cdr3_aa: ASSLVPSGRNYEQY